The TCR beta chain described here comes from a study of blood T cell repertoires in COVID-19. Across the whole study: COVID-19 samples from acute and convalescent phases originated in the United States, Italy and Spain. Sample material is recorded as cDNA or gDNA derived from T cells, B-cell-depleted T cells, or PBMCs.

Per the germline V gene, CDR1 is SGHKS and CDR2 is YYEKEE (reference sequence). The CDR3 extends over 18 amino acids. Unmatched junction bases numbered 11, after V lost 1 base and J lost 5 bases. In the original processing: Researchers report that nucleated cell counts were estimated from reference gene primer amplification. Assay: immunoSEQ multiplex PCR; the TCRdb copy retains only in-frame clones and omits some. The DNA was the basis for D and trimming; V, J and clone size are from that table. This table has 65,000 to 80,000 clones, around 87% appearing once. J is TRBJ2-2 and V is TRBV5-5, with 10 bases lining up with TRBD2. The sequence was obtained from a man between 50 and 59 years old with active COVID-19. Sequencing input: peripheral blood. The CDR3 DNA reads as TGTGCCAGCAGCTTGTCAATAGCGGGAGGTCCCACGACCGGGGAGCTGTTTTTT. Translating gives CASSLSIAGGPTTGELFF.